This T cell receptor beta chain was documented in a study of shared clonotypes between healthy human individuals (dated by TCRdb to about 2020). Turning to the overall study: A few men and two women, aged 18 to 49 years, made up the cohort. Per donor, leukapheresis produced somewhere between about 0.8 and 9 billion PBMCs. The study deeply sequenced blood TCR repertoires of five healthy adults to estimate repertoire size and the extent of clonotype sharing between individuals. Different laboratories and diverse techniques were used to prepare libraries and sequence TCR repertoires, to increase sequencing depth and limit assay-specific biases. For each donor, CD4 naive and CD4 memory were each run on three plates, CD8 naive on two plates, and CD8 memory on one plate. Study-wide findings and limitations: Naive subsets generally had larger estimated clonotype richness than memory subsets. Based on pairwise subsampling, the degree of clonotype sharing among donors was expected to be affected by sequencing depth. The small number of donors limited the genetic and exposure-history diversity represented. Only blood was sampled, and tissue TCR repertoires likely differ from those in blood. Sharing across a few donors was observed for approximately 5% of naive CD4, over 3% of naive CD8, over 2% of memory CD4, and about 0.38% of memory CD8 clonotypes. Incomplete sequencing was indicated by rarefaction of sorted-subset datasets, despite the large sequencing depth. Compared with non-shared clonotypes, the clonotypes found in all four sorted-subset donors had higher generation probabilities.

About this clone: This receptor's antigen is unknown. There are no base qualities to consult, and no much larger clone falls within one base.

Trimming leaves V shorter by 0 bases and J shorter by 1 base, with the junction holding 13 bases beyond the gene matches. The CDR3 covers 20 residues, taking in both the cysteine and the phenylalanine. The kept DNA is CDR3 alone, 60 bases in frame from the first base. The CDR1 and CDR2 encoded by the germline V gene are SGHRS and YFSETQ. Healthy HIV-negative adults with no recently reported acute infections or vaccinations were included as donors. All donors were Caucasian adults living in Nashville, Tennessee, USA. Magnetic negative selection was used to enrich CD4+ T cells, after which naive cells were positively selected on CD45RA and the negative fraction became the memory subset. After blood collection by leukapheresis, PBMCs were isolated using Ficoll-Histopaque density gradient centrifugation and then cryopreserved in the vapor phase of liquid nitrogen. Purity and quantity of every magnetically sorted T cell population were checked by analytical flow cytometry. Genomic DNA was isolated from each sorted fraction and quantified by UV absorbance on a Nanodrop 2000c.

Using the deep immunoSEQ assay, multiplex PCR amplified TCR CDR3 regions from genomic DNA. Genomic DNA extracted from each cell subset was distributed evenly over all wells of several immunoSEQ 96-well plates, and each plate served as one replicate. For sorted subsets, around 200 ng genomic DNA, equal to about 30,000 T cell genomes, was loaded into each replicate PCR. The purified libraries were quantified using a Qubit 3.0 fluorometer, sized with a Bioanalyzer 2100, and then quantified again using the KAPA Library Quantification kit. Every immunoSEQ 96-well plate was sequenced on a separate single-read 150-cycle Illumina NextSeq 550 flow cell. In the original analysis: Because the immunoSEQ output held only junctional sequences and lacked quality scores, the filtering could not match the filtering applied to full-length reads. To assign V/J genes and CDR3, sequences were annotated using PyIR, a Python wrapper for IgBLAST v1.9, with IMGT germline references. Reads were removed for weak V/J assignments (E-value above 1e-6), missing CDR3, stop codons, out-of-frame junctions, or ambiguous translated residues. V3J clonotypes were defined by identical inferred V gene, J gene, and CDR3 amino acid sequence. The percentage overlap between two repertoires was calculated by dividing the number of shared unique clonotypes by the size of the smaller repertoire. RTK rarefaction, the Chao1 estimator, and Recon v2.1 estimates of unobserved clonotypes were used to assess repertoire richness. OLGA was used to compute generation probabilities for all TCRbeta clonotypes that the gDNA method yielded from a handful of donors. The immuneACCESS repertoire file appears here via TCRdb, limited to in-frame rearrangements. These files lack a portion of the clones; in checked studies, under half of the deficit traces to unresolved V genes, and the cause of the others is not known. V and J calls and clone size follow that table, whereas D and trimming were derived from the DNA. Recorded for this sample are some 1 million clones; about three quarters of them occurred a single time. 1.4% to 1.5% of the sample lies in the top ten.

The specimen was memory CD4+ T cells sorted from blood. In the paper's terms, the cell subset or site label means: CD45RA-negative fraction. The sequence came from a man between 18 and 35 years old in good health. The sequence joins TRBV5-1 to TRBJ2-2, and 9 junction bases match TRBD1. This receptor carries the CDR3 CASSLGSTGGAGRNTGELFF. The DNA reads TGCGCCAGCAGCTTGGGTTCAACAGGGGGCGCAGGCCGGAACACCGGGGAGCTGTTTTTT.